The 5 T cell receptor beta chains listed next were all sequenced from one sample in a study of spatial heterogeneity in lung cancer. In TCRdb, the 5' RACE reads were re-called with MiXCR into one record per CDR3 protein. The sample has about 52,000 distinct CDR3 sequences, roughly 7% seen once. The time point denotes: blood at routine non-recurrence follow-up after resection. Whole RNA from tumor, nontumor lung or frozen PBMC was sequenced unsorted. The sample was PBMCs, taken at follow-up. The source is a female donor with early-stage non-small cell lung cancer.

The chain recombines TRBV5-1 with TRBJ1-1; D uncertain. CDR1 is SGHRS, CDR2 YFSETQ, per germline. The CDR3 totals 15 residues. V lost 0 bases and J 5 bases, leaving 14 bases between the germline ends. In nucleotides, the CDR3 is TGCGCCAGCAGCTTGGATCCGGTTAGATGGACTGAAGCTTTCTTT. Its protein is CASSLDPVRWTEAFF.

This clonotype was counted at least ten times. This chain joins TRBV20-1 and TRBJ2-7, with 9 positions matching TRBD1. The V and J ends lost 8 bases and 0 bases, in that order; junction bases with no gene match: 8. The CDR3 has 14 residues. Germline V gene sequence: CDR1 DFQATT, CDR2 SNEGSKA (reference sequence). CDR3 sequence (DNA): TGCAGTACCAGGGGGGGACAGGGCTCCTACGAGCAGTACTTC. Encoded protein: CSTRGGQGSYEQYF.

This chain connects TRBV14 to TRBJ2-3, with D possibly TRBD2 on 5 matching bases. Germline V CDR1 and CDR2: SGHDN, FVKESK. There are 14 residues in the CDR3. V was pared by 6 bases and J by 1 base, with 11 bases between. The CDR3 nucleotides are TGTGCCAGCAGTTTGGACGGGGGCACAGATACGCAGTATTTT. Amino acids: CASSLDGGTDTQYF.

DNA for the CDR3: TGTGCCAGCAGTGAATCGGGGGGCTATGGCTACACCTTC. Translation: CASSESGGYGYTF. The rearrangement links TRBV2 to TRBJ1-2; tentatively, D is TRBD1 (5 bases). CDR1 is SNHLY and CDR2 is FYNNEI in the germline V gene. The V end was cut by 2 bases, the J end by 4 bases, with 8 bases between. The CDR3 contains 13 residues. Full variable domain (rest looked up from reference TRBV2 and TRBJ1-2): EPEVTQTPSHQVTQMGQEVILRCVPISNHLYFYWYRQILGQKVEFLVSFYNNEISEKSEIFDDQFSVERPDGSNFTLKIRSTKLEDSAMYFCASSESGGYGYTFGSGTRLTVV.

At least ten counts were recorded for this clonotype. This chain links TRBV5-1 with TRBJ1-5; D is unclear. CDR1 and CDR2 from the germline V gene are SGHRS and YFSETQ. The CDR3 has 14 amino acids. V gave up 4 bases and J gave up 5 bases, with 13 bases separating them. CDR3 sequence (DNA): TGCGCCAGCAGCCCCCAAGGCGGTTATCAGCCCCAGCATTTT. It translates to CASSPQGGYQPQHF.